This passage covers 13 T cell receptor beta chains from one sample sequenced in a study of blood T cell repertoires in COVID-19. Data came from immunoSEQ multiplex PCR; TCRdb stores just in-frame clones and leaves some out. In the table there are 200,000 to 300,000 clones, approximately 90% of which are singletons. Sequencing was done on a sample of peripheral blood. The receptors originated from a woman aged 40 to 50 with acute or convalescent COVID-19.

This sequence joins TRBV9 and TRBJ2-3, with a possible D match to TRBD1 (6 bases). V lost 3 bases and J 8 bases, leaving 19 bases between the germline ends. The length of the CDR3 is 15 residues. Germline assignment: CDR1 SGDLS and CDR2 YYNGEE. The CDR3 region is CASSERWGLGGTQYF. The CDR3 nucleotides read TGTGCCAGCAGCGAGAGGTGGGGTTTAGGGGGTACGCAGTATTTT.

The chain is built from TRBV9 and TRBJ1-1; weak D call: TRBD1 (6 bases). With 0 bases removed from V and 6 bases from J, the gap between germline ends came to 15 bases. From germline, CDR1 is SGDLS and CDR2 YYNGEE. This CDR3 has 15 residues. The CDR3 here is CASSVGLRGLSEAFF. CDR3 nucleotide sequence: TGTGCCAGCAGCGTAGGTCTCAGGGGTCTGTCTGAAGCTTTCTTT.

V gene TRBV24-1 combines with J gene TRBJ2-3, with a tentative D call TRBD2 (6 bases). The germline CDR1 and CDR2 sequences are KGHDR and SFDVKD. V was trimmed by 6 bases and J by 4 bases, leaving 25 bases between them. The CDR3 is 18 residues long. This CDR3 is CATSLGRLGLYTSDTQYF. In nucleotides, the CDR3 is TGTGCCACCAGTTTGGGCCGACTTGGACTATATACGTCAGATACGCAGTATTTT.

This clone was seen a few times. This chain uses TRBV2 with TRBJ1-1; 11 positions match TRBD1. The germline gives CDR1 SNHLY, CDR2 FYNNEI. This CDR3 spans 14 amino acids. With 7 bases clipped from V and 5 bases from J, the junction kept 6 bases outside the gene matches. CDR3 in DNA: TGTGCCAGCAAGGAGGACAGGGGGCTAACTGAAGCTTTCTTT. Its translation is CASKEDRGLTEAFF. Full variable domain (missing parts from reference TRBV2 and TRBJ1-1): EPEVTQTPSHQVTQMGQEVILRCVPISNHLYFYWYRQILGQKVEFLVSFYNNEISEKSEIFDDQFSVERPDGSNFTLKIRSTKLEDSAMYFCASKEDRGLTEAFFGQGTRLTVV.

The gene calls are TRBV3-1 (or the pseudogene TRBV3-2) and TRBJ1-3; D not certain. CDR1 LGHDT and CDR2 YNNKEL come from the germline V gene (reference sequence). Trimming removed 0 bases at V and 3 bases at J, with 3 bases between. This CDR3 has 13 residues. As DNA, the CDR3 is TGTGCCAGCAGCCAAGACAGTGGAAACACCATATATTTT. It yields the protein CASSQDSGNTIYF.

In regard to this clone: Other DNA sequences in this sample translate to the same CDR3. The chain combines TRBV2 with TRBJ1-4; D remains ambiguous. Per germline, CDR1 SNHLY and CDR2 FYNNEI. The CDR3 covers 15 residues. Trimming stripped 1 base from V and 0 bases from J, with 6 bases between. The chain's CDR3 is CASSEGYATNEKLFF. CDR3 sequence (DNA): TGTGCCAGCAGTGAAGGCTATGCAACTAATGAAAAACTGTTTTTT.

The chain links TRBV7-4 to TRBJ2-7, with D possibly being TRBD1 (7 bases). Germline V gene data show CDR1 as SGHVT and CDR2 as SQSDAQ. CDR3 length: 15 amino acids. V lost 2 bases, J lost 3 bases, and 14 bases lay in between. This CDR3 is CASSLRGDSNYEQYV. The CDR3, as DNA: TGTGCCAGCAGCTTAAGGGGGGACAGTAACTACGAGCAGTACGTC.

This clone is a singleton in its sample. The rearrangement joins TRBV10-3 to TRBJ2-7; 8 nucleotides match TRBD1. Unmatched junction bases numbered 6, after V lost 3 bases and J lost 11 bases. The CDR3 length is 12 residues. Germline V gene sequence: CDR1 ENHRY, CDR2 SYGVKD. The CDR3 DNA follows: TGTGCCATCAGTGACGACAGGGGCGTCAAGTACGTC. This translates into CAISDDRGVKYV.

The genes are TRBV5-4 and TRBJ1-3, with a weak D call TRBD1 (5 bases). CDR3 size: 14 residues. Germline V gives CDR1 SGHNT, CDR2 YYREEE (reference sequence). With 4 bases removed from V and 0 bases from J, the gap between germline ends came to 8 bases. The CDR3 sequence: CASSPTVSGNTIYF. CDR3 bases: TGTGCCAGCAGCCCGACAGTCTCTGGAAACACCATATATTTT.

The CDR3 region has the DNA TGTGCCAGCAGTTTAAGCGGGGGCTACACCTTC. Its protein is CASSLSGGYTF. V and J are TRBV12-3 or TRBV12-4 and TRBJ1-2; D is unresolved. Trimming stripped 2 bases from V and 8 bases from J, with 6 bases between. The length of the CDR3 is 11 residues.

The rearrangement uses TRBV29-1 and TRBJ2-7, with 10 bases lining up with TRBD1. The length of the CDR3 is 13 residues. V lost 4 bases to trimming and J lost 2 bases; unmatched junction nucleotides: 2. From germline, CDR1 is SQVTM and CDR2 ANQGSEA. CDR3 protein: CSVGGTGAYEQYV. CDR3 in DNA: TGCAGCGTTGGGGGGACAGGGGCCTACGAGCAGTACGTC.

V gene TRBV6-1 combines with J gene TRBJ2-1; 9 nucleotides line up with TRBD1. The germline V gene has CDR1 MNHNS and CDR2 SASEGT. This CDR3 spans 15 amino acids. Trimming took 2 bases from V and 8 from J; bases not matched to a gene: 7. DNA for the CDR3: TGTGCCAGCAGTGAATTGGACAGGGGTACCGATGAGCAGTTCTTC. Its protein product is CASSELDRGTDEQFF.

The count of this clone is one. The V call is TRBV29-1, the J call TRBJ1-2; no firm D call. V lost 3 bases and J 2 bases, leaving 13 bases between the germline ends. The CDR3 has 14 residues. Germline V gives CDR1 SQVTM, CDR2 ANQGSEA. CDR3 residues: CSVEARYPNYGYTF. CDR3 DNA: TGCAGCGTTGAGGCCAGGTACCCGAACTATGGCTACACCTTC. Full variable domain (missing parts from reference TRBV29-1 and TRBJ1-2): SAVISQKPSRDICQRGTSLTIQCQVDSQVTMMFWYRQQPGQSLTLIATANQGSEATYESGFVIDKFPISRPNLTFSTLTVSNMSPEDSSIYLCSVEARYPNYGYTFGSGTRLTVV.